This T cell receptor (beta chain) was captured by sequencing in a study of coeliac disease (dated 2022 in TCRdb). Regarding the research as a whole: Coeliac patients were classed as newly diagnosed active disease, refractory coeliac disease type I, or disease controlled by a gluten-free diet. Next-generation sequencing of rearranged TRB and TRG CDR3 regions was used on small intestinal lymphocyte fractions taken from coeliac and non-coeliac patients. A total of approximately 30 patients took part in the full study: about 22 had serologically confirmed coeliac disease and 8 were controls with non-small intestinal disorders. The study was aimed at characterising TR repertoires of small intestinal T cells in active, refractory type I and gluten-free-diet-treated coeliac disease. Samples from roughly 27 subjects were successfully TRB sequenced, and these included about two dozen paired samples of bulk unsorted intraepithelial and lamina propria cells.

Aliquots of fewer than 600,000 cells were frozen in DMSO/FBS in liquid nitrogen, and a single aliquot per fraction was used for sequencing. Endoscopy and small intestinal biopsy were performed in all 30 or so patients in the study. Intraepithelial cells were released from biopsies by stirring for one hour at 37 degrees C in RPMI containing EGTA, MgCl2 and 1% FBS. Genomic DNA was extracted from frozen unsorted cell fractions with the Qiagen DNeasy blood extraction kit. The method behind the library was the immunoSEQ multiplex PCR assay. Using reverse primers that targeted J gene segments together with forward primers that targeted V gene segments, the TR loci were amplified in a multiplexed PCR. Amplified CDR3 regions were sequenced on the Illumina HiSeq System. The original pipeline was this. Closely related reads were merged by a nearest-neighbour algorithm to remove PCR and sequencing errors and to collapse the data into unique sequences. Each repertoire was summarised by clonality and by T cell density, with T cell density defined as TR molecules per amount of genomic DNA input. CDR3 amino acid sequences present in at least 80% of unsorted samples were defined as public TRs, and these public TRs were then tested for differential abundance between coeliac and control samples. Kruskal-Wallis tests followed by Dunn post-tests were used to test for differences in clonality and density between disease groups. What TCRdb holds here is the immuneACCESS table cut down to in-frame rearrangements. Part of the clones is not present; checked against another copy, under half of the missing clones reflect an unresolved V gene, and the others are unexplained. V and J calls and clone size are given by that table; D and trimming were obtained from the DNA. The sample records fewer than 2,000 clones, 64% of which are singletons. Jointly, the top ten make up 27% of the sample.

Comment on this clone: Its antigen is unknown. The record has no base qualities; no much larger clone is one base away.

Points the paper makes about the study in general: The authors considered the approach unsuitable for unbiased detection of gliadin-specific T cells, which are scarce and rarely shared between patients. TRB repertoires were found to be largely private, with most amino acid sequences unique to one sample, and no significant difference in V-gene usage was found between disease groups. Cross-contamination between compartments was possible, because separating intraepithelial cells from lamina propria cells did not produce high-purity fractions. Lower clonality than in controls was observed in the TRB and TRG repertoires of active coeliac intraepithelial and lamina propria samples, suggesting that diverse T cells were recruited.

The sequence came from a woman aged 50 to 60 with celiac disease on a gluten-free diet. Material for sequencing was intraepithelial lymphocytes from the gut. The sample's cell subset or site label, in plain terms: intraepithelial cell (IEC) fraction of small intestinal biopsy.

The bases are TGTGCCAGCTCACCGAGCCACCCCGCTAACAATGAGCAGTTCTTC. It encodes CASSPSHPANNEQFF. The sequence links TRBV18 to TRBJ2-1; the D gene identity is not certain. Looking up the germline V gene yields CDR1 KGHSH and CDR2 LQKENI. V is pared back by 3 bases and J by 5 bases, with 14 bases lying between the germline termini. The cysteine opens and the phenylalanine closes a CDR3 of 15 amino acids. Here the CDR3 DNA is all that survives: 45 bases in frame from base 1.